This is a list of T cell receptor beta chains from one sample in a study of cytomegalovirus exposure and HLA in healthy donors. TCRdb's table, derived via immunoSEQ multiplex PCR, lists solely in-frame clones and lacks some. The data show approximately 190,000 clones, with roughly 80% seen just once and 1.5% to 2% held by the top ten. The source material was PBMCs. Receptors were obtained from a woman younger than 35 in good health and CMV-seronegative. The CDR3 runs from the conserved cysteine through the conserved F or W. D genes are given only for firm matches. Some rows have no size entry. The others give once, few or many, or a class for an expanded clone.

J gene,CDR3 length,V gene,clone size,D gene,CDR3 protein,CDR3 DNA
TRBJ2-3,17,TRBV27,-,-,CATQPAGAGAGSDTQYF,TGTGCCACTCAGCCGGCGGGGGCGGGAGCTGGATCAGATACGCAGTATTTT
TRBJ1-1,14,TRBV30,-,-,CAWSPSGSNTEAFF,TGTGCCTGGAGCCCTTCAGGGTCGAACACTGAAGCTTTCTTT
TRBJ2-2,19,TRBV4-2,few,TRBD2,CASSRVTSGRASSIGELFF,TGTGCCAGCAGCCGAGTAACTAGCGGGAGGGCCAGTTCCATCGGGGAGCTGTTTTTT
TRBJ2-7,14,TRBV10-3,-,-,CAISGTPITYEQYF,TGTGCCATCAGTGGGACACCGATTACCTACGAGCAGTACTTC
TRBJ1-5,15,TRBV6-5,few,-,CASSYSGPGNQPQHF,TGTGCCAGCAGTTACTCGGGGCCGGGCAATCAGCCCCAGCATTTT
TRBJ1-5,14,TRBV12-2,-,-,CASRAGRSNQPQHF,TGTGCAAGTCGCGCGGGACGAAGCAATCAGCCCCAGCATTTT
TRBJ2-1,15,TRBV7-7,-,TRBD2,CASSVGLAGDNEQFF,TGTGCCAGCAGTGTCGGACTAGCGGGAGACAATGAGCAGTTCTTC
TRBJ2-7,12,TRBV29-1,-,-,CSAEGGTYEQYF,TGCAGCGCAGAGGGAGGAACCTACGAGCAGTACTTC
TRBJ2-7,13,TRBV27,-,-,CASSFRGTYEQYF,TGTGCCAGCAGTTTTAGGGGAACCTACGAGCAGTACTTC
TRBJ2-7,14,TRBV21-1,-,-,CASKQMGRCYEQYF,TGTGCCAGCAAGCAAATGGGCCGCTGCTACGAGCAGTACTTC
TRBJ2-2,16,TRBV7-9,-,TRBD2,CASSFLRTSSPGELFF,TGTGCCAGCAGCTTTTTGAGGACTAGCTCTCCCGGGGAGCTGTTTTTT
TRBJ2-5,15,TRBV2,-,TRBD2,CASSLEGLPSETQYF,TGTGCCAGCAGCCTGGAGGGACTACCAAGTGAGACCCAGTACTTC
TRBJ2-1,16,TRBV5-1,few,TRBD2,CASSLVRGLARNEQFF,TGCGCCAGCAGCTTGGTTCGCGGACTAGCGCGCAATGAGCAGTTCTTC
TRBJ1-2,14,TRBV30,-,-,CAWSRQVQNYGYTF,TGTGCCTGGAGTAGGCAGGTTCAGAACTATGGCTACACCTTC
TRBJ1-1,15,TRBV18,-,TRBD1,CASSPLGQGNTEAFF,TGTGCCAGCTCACCACTCGGACAGGGGAACACTGAAGCTTTCTTT
TRBJ2-1,16,TRBV4-1,-,-,CASSSPRRGSYNEQFF,TGCGCCAGCAGCTCCCCCCGGCGGGGCTCCTACAATGAGCAGTTCTTC
TRBJ2-1,16,TRBV6-5,-,TRBD2,CASSYGRAVGVNEQFF,TGTGCCAGCAGTTACGGGAGGGCCGTTGGTGTGAATGAGCAGTTCTTC
TRBJ2-1,15,TRBV28,-,TRBD2,CASIDSGRAYNEQFF,TGTGCCAGCATTGATAGCGGGAGGGCCTACAATGAGCAGTTCTTC
TRBJ2-6,13,TRBV19,-,-,CASSPTGANVLTF,TGTGCCAGTAGCCCGACAGGGGCCAACGTCCTGACTTTC
TRBJ2-3,18,TRBV7-2,-,TRBD2,CASSLAASGGGRTDTQYF,TGTGCCAGCAGCTTAGCGGCTAGCGGGGGAGGGCGCACAGATACGCAGTATTTT
TRBJ2-1,13,TRBV13,once,-,CASSSIDYNEQFF,TGTGCCAGCAGCTCGATAGATTACAATGAGCAGTTCTTC
TRBJ2-5,13,TRBV29-1,-,-,CSVDPDTQETQYF,TGCAGCGTTGACCCCGACACCCAAGAGACCCAGTACTTC
TRBJ1-4,15,TRBV5-4,-,-,CASSRWRVGNEKLFF,TGTGCCAGCAGCCGGTGGAGGGTAGGTAATGAAAAACTGTTTTTT
TRBJ1-5,15,TRBV18,-,TRBD1,CASSPQDRVLAPQHF,TGTGCCAGCTCACCCCAAGACAGGGTCCTTGCGCCCCAGCATTTT
TRBJ1-5,13,TRBV6-5,-,-,CASTRGWNQPQHF,TGTGCCAGCACCCGGGGGTGGAATCAGCCCCAGCATTTT
TRBJ2-4,17,TRBV5-4,-,TRBD1,CASSFLTGGASKNIQYF,TGTGCCAGCAGCTTTCTCACAGGGGGTGCGAGCAAAAACATTCAGTACTTC
TRBJ1-3,15,TRBV4-1,few,-,CASSQARRDLYTIYF,TGCGCCAGCAGCCAAGCAAGGAGGGATTTGTACACCATATATTTT
TRBJ2-7,15,TRBV7-2,-,TRBD2,CASSLLAGGLNEQYF,TGTGCCAGCAGCCTACTAGCGGGAGGGCTCAACGAGCAGTACTTC
TRBJ1-5,12,TRBV2,-,-,CASLGLGGPQHF,TGTGCCAGTCTAGGGTTGGGAGGGCCCCAGCATTTT
TRBJ1-1,11,TRBV14,-,-,CASSQDRRAFF,TGTGCCAGCAGCCAAGACCGTAGAGCTTTCTTT
TRBJ1-2,14,TRBV5-1,-,-,CASSLAPGNYGYTF,TGCGCCAGCAGCTTGGCCCCGGGAAACTATGGCTACACCTTC
TRBJ2-1,14,TRBV5-1,-,-,CASSAGGSYNEQFF,TGCGCCAGCAGCGCCGGAGGATCCTACAATGAGCAGTTCTTC
TRBJ2-7,14,TRBV10-3,few,TRBD2,CATTLAGGSYEQYF,TGTGCCACCACACTAGCGGGAGGCTCCTACGAGCAGTACTTC
TRBJ1-1,13,TRBV11-3,-,-,CASSLGRNTEAFF,TGTGCCAGCAGCTTAGGCAGGAACACTGAAGCTTTCTTT
TRBJ2-7,13,TRBV4-1,-,-,CASSARESYEQYF,TGCGCCAGCAGCGCCCGGGAGTCCTACGAGCAGTACTTC
TRBJ2-1,17,TRBV4-1,-,TRBD2,CASSRSGSDTSYNEQFF,TGCGCCAGCAGCCGCAGCGGGAGCGATACCTCCTACAATGAGCAGTTCTTC
TRBJ2-7,14,TRBV5-6,-,-,CASSLVSSSYEQYF,TGTGCCAGCAGTCTCGTGTCGAGCTCCTACGAGCAGTACTTC
TRBJ2-7,15,TRBV7-2,-,TRBD1,CASSSLTGDTYEQYF,TGTGCCAGCAGCTCTCTTACAGGGGACACCTACGAGCAGTACTTC
TRBJ1-2,15,TRBV7-9,-,TRBD1,CSSSFMDRAGYGYTF,TGTTCCAGCAGCTTCATGGACAGGGCGGGCTATGGCTACACCTTC
TRBJ1-1,11,TRBV28,-,-,CASSFPTEAFF,TGTGCCAGCAGTTTTCCGACTGAAGCTTTCTTT
TRBJ1-5,15,TRBV6-6,-,-,CASLGAGRGNQPQHF,TGTGCCAGCCTGGGGGCAGGGAGGGGCAATCAGCCCCAGCATTTT
TRBJ2-1,17,TRBV2,once,-,CASSRGRFSRTNNEQFF,TGTGCCAGCAGCCGCGGCCGGTTTAGCAGGACTAACAATGAGCAGTTCTTC
TRBJ2-1,16,TRBV18,-,-,CASSPPQEWSYNEQFF,TGTGCCAGCTCACCACCACAGGAATGGTCCTACAATGAGCAGTTCTTC
TRBJ2-2,16,TRBV30,-,TRBD2,CAWSVLAGVSTGELFF,TGTGCCTGGAGTGTCTTGGCGGGAGTTAGTACCGGGGAGCTGTTTTTT
TRBJ2-7,14,TRBV19,-,TRBD2,CASSGWTSMYEQYF,TGTGCCAGTAGTGGCTGGACTAGCATGTACGAGCAGTACTTC
TRBJ2-5,18,TRBV25-1,-,-,CASSEFPGSGGYQETQYF,TGTGCCAGCAGTGAATTTCCCGGGTCTGGGGGGTACCAAGAGACCCAGTACTTC
TRBJ2-6,15,TRBV7-2,-,TRBD1,CASSFTGGGANVLTF,TGTGCCAGCAGCTTCACAGGGGGTGGGGCCAACGTCCTGACTTTC
TRBJ1-5,14,TRBV19,-,TRBD1,CASSKGPGGQPQHF,TGTGCCAGTAGTAAGGGGCCAGGGGGACAGCCCCAGCATTTT
TRBJ2-6,16,TRBV28,-,-,CAIKGVKTSGANVLTF,TGTGCCATTAAGGGGGTGAAGACATCTGGGGCCAACGTCCTGACTTTC
TRBJ1-2,15,TRBV6-1,-,-,CASSEGVGGGYGYTF,TGTGCCAGCAGTGAAGGGGTAGGGGGAGGGTATGGCTACACCTTC
TRBJ2-1,13,TRBV10-1,-,TRBD2,CASSTGTSNEQFF,TGCGCCAGCAGTACAGGGACTAGCAATGAGCAGTTCTTC
TRBJ1-1,14,TRBV5-6,-,TRBD1,CASSDRGWNTEAFF,TGTGCCAGCAGCGACAGGGGTTGGAACACTGAAGCTTTCTTT
TRBJ2-7,12,TRBV19,-,-,CATRTASYEQYF,TGTGCCACCCGGACAGCATCCTACGAGCAGTACTTC
TRBJ2-5,12,TRBV2,-,-,CASTRGWETQYF,TGTGCCAGCACACGTGGCTGGGAGACCCAGTACTTC